Sequencing of this TCR beta chain was carried out in a study of T cells after yellow fever vaccination. Study background: Low-cell-number fractions were prepared with SMART-Seq v4 Ultra Low Input. Study-wide points: Once the booster was given, most primary-vaccination clones reappeared, at more than 95% for CD4 and 88% for CD8. Clonotypes shared by both compartments, CD4 and CD8, made up a small share.

TCRdb called the 5' RACE reads again in MiXCR, with one record for every CDR3 protein. This repertoire shows 20,000 to 25,000 distinct CDR3 sequences, around 5% found once; its top ten account for about 19%. There are many counts of this clonotype. V gave up 5 bases and J gave up 4 bases, with 7 bases separating them. This CDR3 spans 12 amino acids. Germline-derived CDR1 and CDR2 are SGDLS and YYNGEE. The V call is TRBV9, the J call TRBJ1-5; D ambiguous. This sample comprised PBMCs, either bulk or a sorted T-cell subset (CD4+, CD8+, memory, or dextramer-sorted; not recorded which), obtained about 49 days after the first yellow fever vaccination. The receptor's source is a man between 18 and 29 years old who received the YFV17D yellow fever vaccine. CDR3 DNA sequence: TGTGCCAGCAGTGACGGGAATCAGCCCCAGCATTTT. Its protein is CASSDGNQPQHF.